This TCR beta chain was sequenced for a study of vaccination effects on CD4 cells after COVID-19. Study outcomes and limitations: The study, lacking early post-infection timepoints, had few convalescent patients. Marked clonal contraction was seen late after vaccination (in both infection- and vaccine-induced clones).

Germline loops: CDR1 MNHEY, CDR2 SMNVEV (reference sequence). The CDR3 is made up of 19 amino acids. V was pared by 4 bases and J by 2 bases, with 16 bases of the junction left unmatched. Notes on this clone: The antigen remains undetermined.

The assay was immunoSEQ multiplex PCR, and TCRdb's table has in-frame clones only and misses some. The sample carries 20,000 to 30,000 clones, roughly three quarters recorded once. Sequencing in the ViraFEST assay came after antigen-specific CD4+ T cells had been expanded with viral peptide pools, which were used to stimulate PBMC. Culture proceeded for 10 days, and CD4+ T cells were then isolated. Participants were given two doses of BNT162b2 or mRNA-1273 vaccine. Vaccinees lacked prior SARS-CoV-2 infection and tested negative for nucleocapsid antibodies. On both days 3 and 7, half of the culture medium was replaced with IL-2 medium.

This clonotype was sampled from a human donor who received a COVID-19 vaccine. The chain couples TRBV27 to TRBJ2-7; 11 bases align to TRBD2. The sample consisted of CD4+ T cells from PBMCs cultured with SARS-CoV-2 spike peptides, taken after COVID-19 vaccination. The CDR3 loop is CASSSYPPGLAGGAYEQYF. The CDR3 DNA reads TGTGCCAGCAGTTCGTACCCCCCTGGGCTAGCGGGAGGCGCCTACGAGCAGTACTTC.